This T cell receptor (beta chain) was obtained from a study of cytomegalovirus exposure and HLA in healthy donors. Concerning this clone itself: What it binds is not known.

Unrecorded immune exposure was likely among donors, who were nominally healthy when sampled. The study ran its PCR with 60 Vbeta and 13 Jbeta primers. The repertoire was sequenced with immunoSEQ multiplex PCR; TCRdb's copy has only in-frame clones and lacks some. The table has about 130,000 clones, 75% to 90% seen once. Findings of the study overall: TCR beta chains numbering more than 150 were designated cytomegalovirus-associated. The likely explanation for a cluster of highly shared sequence variants was sequencing artifact.

Trimming took 3 bases from V and 11 from J, leaving 12 bases between them. Germline CDR1 is MNHEY and CDR2 is SMNVEV (reference sequence). The CDR3 consists of 12 residues. This clonotype was obtained from a male donor in good health and CMV-seronegative. The rearrangement links TRBV27 to TRBJ2-3; perhaps TRBD2 as D (6 bases). Material: PBMCs. CDR3 DNA: TGTGCCAGCAGTTTGAGCAGGGAGGTGCAGTATTTT. The encoded protein is CASSLSREVQYF.